This T cell receptor beta chain was captured by sequencing in a study of somatic mutations in cytotoxic T cells in rheumatoid arthritis. Findings and limits, study-wide: A largest CD8+ clone above 20% of CD8+ cells occurred in about an eighth of the roughly 65 patients. Clonality measured in CD8+ T cells did not differ significantly between rheumatoid arthritis patients and age-matched healthy controls.

About this clone itself: The antigen remains unidentified.

Of the blood donors acting as healthy controls, roughly 52% were female, and their median age was approximately 60 years (range about 20-80). CDR3 size: 14 residues. CDR1 MNHNY and CDR2 SVGAGI come from the germline V gene (reference sequence). The V gene lost 0 bases and the J gene lost 7 bases, with 10 bases spanning the gap. Sequenced by immunoSEQ multiplex PCR; TCRdb stores in-frame clones only, minus some. The sample has some 26,000 clones, around 76% seen once; the top ten hold roughly 4.9%. J is TRBJ1-5 and V is TRBV6-6, with D uncertain. The sequence was collected from a middle-aged man in good health. The specimen was CD8+ T cells sorted from blood. In nucleotides, the CDR3 is TGTGCCAGCAGTTACTCGGAGGGAGGGCAGCCCCAGCATTTT. This sequence encodes CASSYSEGGQPQHF.